The 14 T cell receptor beta chains listed next were all sequenced from one sample in a study of response to subunit inactivated influenza vaccine. MiXCR, applied by TCRdb to the RT-PCR reads, yields one record per CDR3 protein. Counted here are roughly 520,000 distinct CDR3 sequences, roughly 25% occurring once; the ten biggest clones make up less than 2.5%. This material consisted of CD4+ T cells sorted from PBMCs, taken 4 to 6 days after vaccination. These receptors were taken from a man in his fifties who received an inactivated influenza vaccine.

This clonotype has only a few counts. The chain links TRBV15 to TRBJ1-1, with a tentative D call TRBD1 (6 bases). Germline CDR1 LNHNV, CDR2 YYDKDF (reference sequence). V was clipped by 1 base and J by 3 bases, with 15 bases between them. The CDR3 length is 16 residues. The CDR3 sequence is CATSRGSTGKDTEAFF. DNA for the CDR3: TGTGCCACCAGCAGAGGATCTACAGGGAAGGACACTGAAGCTTTCTTT.

This clonotype was seen more than once but under ten times. The chain joins TRBV7-9 to TRBJ2-7; 13 bases line up with TRBD2. The CDR3 is 14 residues long. With V trimmed by 4 bases and J by 5 bases, 2 bases remained unmatched. From germline, CDR1 is SEHNR and CDR2 FQNEAQ (reference sequence). In nucleotides, the CDR3 is TGTGCCAGCAGCTCCGGACTAGCGGGGGACGAGCAGTACTTC. Amino acids: CASSSGLAGDEQYF.

V is TRBV12-3 or TRBV12-4 and J is TRBJ2-7; D is possibly TRBD1 (6 bases). The CDR3 extends over 14 amino acids. V shed 5 bases and J shed 6 bases, with 17 bases lying between them. The CDR3 DNA is TGTGCCAGCAGTATACAGGGTGTAGGAAGCGAGCAGTACTTC. Encoded protein: CASSIQGVGSEQYF.

The V call is TRBV4-2, the J call TRBJ1-1; D might be TRBD1 (6 bases). V was pared by 1 base and J by 1 base, with 10 bases between. This CDR3 contains 15 residues. Germline assignment: CDR1 LGHNA and CDR2 YNFKEQ. CDR3 sequence reads: CASSQGGASNTEAFF. As DNA, the CDR3 is TGTGCCAGCAGCCAAGGGGGGGCATCGAACACTGAAGCTTTCTTT.

Only a few counts were recorded for this clonotype. This chain connects TRBV7-3 to TRBJ2-5; TRBD1 might be the D (6 bases). The germline gives CDR1 SGHTA, CDR2 FQGTGA. Trimming cost V 1 base and J 9 bases, with 12 bases left between them. The CDR3 totals 13 residues. CDR3: CASSLKQGGSQYF. Here the CDR3 DNA reads TGTGCCAGCAGCTTAAAACAGGGTGGTTCCCAGTACTTC.

This clonotype turned up a few times. The rearrangement uses TRBV5-1 and TRBJ2-1, with 8 bases aligning to TRBD2. With 0 bases clipped from V and 15 bases from J, the junction kept 11 bases outside the gene matches. Germline V gives CDR1 SGHRS, CDR2 YFSETQ. This CDR3 comprises 14 residues. CDR3 nucleotide sequence: TGCGCCAGCAGCTTGGTTGCACTAGCGGAGGGACCGTTCTTC. Protein sequence: CASSLVALAEGPFF.

There are many counts of this clonotype. V is TRBV29-1 and J is TRBJ2-1; maybe TRBD1 (7 bases). Germline V gene lookup returns CDR1 SQVTM and CDR2 ANQGSEA. Trimming removed 7 bases at V and 6 bases at J, with 16 bases between. This CDR3 comprises 13 residues. The CDR3 nucleotides read TGCAGCGCCAACCGACAGGGAGGCAATGAGCAGTTCTTC. It is translated as CSANRQGGNEQFF.

The gene calls are TRBV4-3 and TRBJ2-2; 7 bases fit TRBD1. Unmatched junction bases numbered 10, after V lost 3 bases and J lost 6 bases. This CDR3 spans 16 amino acids. The germline gives CDR1 LGHNA, CDR2 YSLEER. The CDR3 DNA sequence: TGCGCCAGCAGCCAGAGAGGGGGCGCGTGGGCCGGGGAGCTGTTTTTT. Amino acids: CASSQRGGAWAGELFF.

Here the CDR3 reads CASSKAAGLNEQYF. The CDR3 DNA reads as TGTGCCAGCAGCAAAGCAGCCGGCTTGAACGAGCAGTACTTC. The J gene is TRBJ2-7, the V gene TRBV21-1. TRBV21-1 is listed as a pseudogene. The CDR3 has 14 residues.

The V call is TRBV5-1, the J call TRBJ1-1, with TRBD1 as a possible D gene (6 bases). Germline-derived CDR1 and CDR2 are SGHRS and YFSETQ. V lost 3 bases, J lost 6 bases, and 15 bases lay in between. The CDR3 sequence is 14 residues long. The CDR3 coding sequence is TGCGCCAGCAGCTCCAGGGGAAATCATCCTGAAGCTTTCTTT. It codes for CASSSRGNHPEAFF. Using reference TRBV5-1 and TRBJ1-1 for the parts outside the CDR3, the full variable domain is KAGVTQTPRYLIKTRGQQVTLSCSPISGHRSVSWYQQTPGQGLQFLFEYFSETQRNKGNFPGRFSGRQFSNSRSEMNVSTLELGDSALYLCASSSRGNHPEAFFGQGTRLTVV.

This clonotype was counted a few times. The gene calls are TRBV4-3 and TRBJ1-6; TRBD1 is a possible D gene (6 bases). The CDR3 is 15 amino acids. CDR1 and CDR2 (germline): LGHNA, YSLEER. V lost 0 bases to trimming and J lost 10 bases, with 13 bases between them. CDR3 DNA: TGCGCCAGCAGCCAAGACAGGGGAGGTGTATCACCCCTCCACTTT. It translates to CASSQDRGGVSPLHF.

There are a few counts of this clonotype. J is TRBJ2-4 and V is TRBV29-1, with D perhaps TRBD1 (6 bases). Trimming pared 6 bases from V and 5 bases from J, leaving 14 bases between. Germline V CDR1 and CDR2: SQVTM, ANQGSEA. The CDR3 has 13 amino acids. CDR3 sequence reads: CSVPTRTENIQYF. The CDR3 nucleotides read TGCAGCGTCCCGACTCGGACAGAAAACATTCAGTACTTC.

This clonotype was recorded at least ten times. V and J are TRBV12-3 or TRBV12-4 and TRBJ1-2; 8 positions match TRBD1. The CDR3 contains 13 residues. With 4 bases clipped from V and 9 bases from J, the junction kept 7 bases outside the gene matches. CDR3 sequence reads: CASSSGTGLSYTF. CDR3 coding DNA: TGTGCCAGCAGTTCTGGGACAGGACTTAGCTACACCTTC.

The V call is TRBV20-1, the J call TRBJ2-1; 9 nucleotides match TRBD2. CDR3 length: 19 residues. The J segment lost 4 bases and the V segment lost 3 bases, leaving 19 bases of the junction unmatched. CDR1 and CDR2 (germline): DFQATT, SNEGSKA (reference sequence). DNA for the CDR3: TGCAGTGCTAGGAATAGGGCTAGCGGGACCTTGGGGGCGTACAATGAGCAGTTCTTC. Protein: CSARNRASGTLGAYNEQFF.